The 2 T cell receptor beta chains below come from one sample, sequenced in a study of shared clonotypes between healthy human individuals. Generated by immunoSEQ multiplex PCR, the TCRdb table keeps only in-frame clones and is missing some. The data show hundreds of thousands of clones, roughly 97% seen once. Material for sequencing was naive CD4+ T cells sorted from blood. Subset indicated: CD45RA+ positively selected. These receptors were collected from a woman aged 30 to 39 in good health.

Details on this clone: Additional DNA sequences in this sample encode the identical CDR3. The CDR3 DNA is TGTGCCAGCAGCTTCAGGGACAGGGGTTACGAGCAGTACTTC. This gives the protein CASSFRDRGYEQYF. This chain connects TRBV6-5 to TRBJ2-7; TRBD1 agrees at 10 bases. This CDR3 contains 14 residues. Germline CDR1 reads MNHEY; CDR2 reads SVGAGI. The ends lost 6 bases at V and 4 bases at J; junction bases unmatched: 6.

The V call is TRBV5-6, the J call TRBJ2-5; 13 nucleotides line up with TRBD2. Losses at the gene ends were 4 bases for V and 5 bases for J; bases not matched to a gene: 8. Germline V lookup: CDR1 SGHDT, CDR2 YYEEEE. The CDR3 extends over 16 amino acids. The CDR3 here is CASSRTSGRVAETQYF. The CDR3 DNA is TGTGCCAGCAGCAGGACTAGCGGGAGAGTTGCGGAGACCCAGTACTTC. The variable domain in full, with the rest retrieved from reference TRBV5-6 and TRBJ2-5, is DAGVTQSPTHLIKTRGQQVTLRCSPKSGHDTVSWYQQALGQGPQFIFQYYEEEERQRGNFPDRFSGHQFPNYSSELNVNALLLGDSALYLCASSRTSGRVAETQYFGPGTRLLVL.